There are a few counts of the clone carrying this T cell receptor (beta chain). Antigen unknown. This record belongs to a study of CD8 T cells in ankylosing spondylitis. General study points: Earlier reports found some motif variants in synovial fluid and blood in reactive arthritis. Typical of ankylosing spondylitis blood, it appeared, was a TCR beta motif of under 10 highly homologous variants. CD8+ by phenotype, disease-linked clones were relatively rare in peripheral blood.

One entry per CDR3 protein results from TCRdb running MiXCR on the 5' RACE reads. This repertoire shows about 160,000 distinct CDR3 sequences, about 18% found once; its top ten account for 7.8%. Germline V CDR1 and CDR2: LGHDT, YNNKEL (reference sequence). With 0 bases removed from V and 3 bases from J, the gap between germline ends came to 12 bases. The CDR3 runs 16 residues. The chain uses TRBV3-1 and TRBJ2-1, with TRBD2 as a possible D gene (6 bases). The clonotype was recovered from a male donor with ankylosing spondylitis or in good health (not recorded which). Material for sequencing was blood, either unsorted or a sorted T cell fraction (not recorded which). The CDR3, as DNA: TGTGCCAGCAGCCAAGAACGGCTAGCGAACTACAATGAGCAGTTCTTC. Its protein is CASSQERLANYNEQFF.